A single T cell receptor beta chain is shown here with its context. Its target is unknown. These data come from a study of CD8+CD57+ T cells in acquired aplastic anemia. Study as a whole: The DNA of sorted CD4+ and CD8+ cells averaged approximately 2.9 ug. Overall study findings and caveats: Some 30 shared CD8+ CDR3s appeared highly expressed within patients' immunodominant clones.

For CDR3 and TCR beta VDJ profiling, genomic DNA was the template used. One entry per CDR3 protein results from TCRdb running MiXCR on the reads. The sample lists over 200,000 distinct CDR3 sequences, 61% seen once, with 25% to 35% in the top ten. This CDR3 contains 15 residues. Germline lookup yields CDR1 ENHRY and CDR2 SYGVKD. V lost 0 bases, J lost 8 bases, and 13 bases lay in between. The source of this sequence is a human donor in good health. The chain joins TRBV10-3 to TRBJ1-4; no clear D gene. The sequenced material came from sorted CD4+, CD8+, or CD8+CD57+ T cells (not recorded which) from PBMCs. The CDR3 spells CAISESPPTGEKLFF. The CDR3 bases are TGTGCCATCAGTGAGTCACCCCCGACGGGGGAAAAACTGTTTTTT.